This passage covers 7 T cell receptor beta chains from one sample sequenced in a study of blood T cell repertoires in COVID-19 (TCRdb year 2020). To prepare the library, the immunoSEQ multiplex PCR assay was applied. TCRdb limited this immuneACCESS table to in-frame rearrangements with V and J called. A share of clones is missing; checked studies link under half to unresolved V genes, and the rest is unexplained. The sample profile shows 150,000 to 200,000 clones; more than 70% of them were found once. About 2.8% of the sample comes from the top ten. Sequencing was performed on peripheral blood. The receptor set was obtained from a man aged 55 to 70 with acute or convalescent COVID-19.

Comment on this clone: The same CDR3 arises from other DNA sequences in this sample as well. This chain uses TRBV2 with TRBJ2-7; TRBD2 matches at 13 bases. The J segment lost 0 bases and the V segment lost 4 bases, leaving 3 bases of the junction unmatched. This CDR3 has 16 residues. CDR1 is SNHLY, CDR2 FYNNEI, per germline. The CDR3: CASSAGLAGDSYEQYF. The CDR3 DNA reads as TGTGCCAGCAGTGCAGGACTAGCGGGGGACTCCTACGAGCAGTACTTC.

V usage is TRBV5-5 and J usage is TRBJ2-5, with 10 bases fitting TRBD1. Germline CDR1 is SGHKS and CDR2 is YYEKEE (reference sequence). The CDR3 consists of 17 residues. Trimming removed 4 bases from V and 4 bases from J; junction bases left unmatched: 13. CDR3 nucleotide sequence: TGTGCCAGCAGCCCGGGACAGGGGATCATTGGAGGAGAGACCCAGTACTTC. Protein sequence: CASSPGQGIIGGETQYF.

This clone came up a few times. The V and J genes are TRBV3-1 (or the pseudogene TRBV3-2) and TRBJ2-7; no clear D gene. Germline CDR1 and CDR2: LGHDT and YNNKEL (reference sequence). V dropped 0 bases and J dropped 0 bases, with 6 bases sitting between them. There are 14 residues in the CDR3. The CDR3 DNA is TGTGCCAGCAGCCAAGAGCACTCCTCCTACGAGCAGTACTTC. The encoded protein is CASSQEHSSYEQYF.

The chain has TRBV19 and TRBJ2-7; 8 bases line up with TRBD1. Germline V gene data show CDR1 as LNHDA and CDR2 as SQIVND (reference sequence). V shed 2 bases, J shed 5 bases, and the junction held 8 bases outside the gene matches. The CDR3 length is 15 residues. CDR3 in amino acids: CASSITGTGLDEQYF. The DNA for the CDR3 is TGTGCCAGTAGTATAACCGGGACAGGTTTGGACGAGCAGTACTTC.

The rearrangement uses TRBV18 and TRBJ2-1, with D possibly TRBD2 on 6 matching bases. V lost 0 bases, J lost 7 bases, and 10 bases lay in between. CDR3 size: 14 residues. Germline V gene sequence: CDR1 KGHSH, CDR2 LQKENI. In DNA, the CDR3 is TGTGCCAGCTCACCACCGGTCCGGGAGAATGAGCAGTTCTTC. Translating gives CASSPPVRENEQFF. The variable domain in full, completed from reference TRBV18 and TRBJ2-1, reads NAGVMQNPRHLVRRRGQEARLRCSPMKGHSHVYWYRQLPEEGLKFMVYLQKENIIDESGMPKERFSAEFPKEGPSILRIQQVVRGDSAAYFCASSPPVRENEQFFGPGTRLTVL.

CDR3 in DNA: TGTGCCAGCAGCTCTGTGGGTGGACAGGGGGTTGAAGCTTTCTTT. Translation gives CASSSVGGQGVEAFF. This chain joins TRBV7-2 and TRBJ1-1; 10 bases map to TRBD1. From germline, CDR1 is SGHTA and CDR2 FQGNSA. CDR3 size: 15 residues. V lost 4 bases to trimming and J lost 7 bases; unmatched junction nucleotides: 9.

J is TRBJ1-4 and V is TRBV5-6, with D perhaps TRBD1 (6 bases). V lost 5 bases and J lost 0, with 11 bases in between. The CDR3 sequence is 15 residues long. Germline V lookup: CDR1 SGHDT, CDR2 YYEEEE. The CDR3 spells CASRGHFATNEKLFF. DNA of the CDR3: TGTGCCAGCAGGGGACACTTTGCAACTAATGAAAAACTGTTTTTT.